This T cell receptor beta chain was identified during a study of shared clonotypes between healthy human individuals. In replicate PCRs of sorted subsets, about 200 ng DNA, approximately 32,000 T cell genomes, was used. Method: immunoSEQ multiplex PCR; TCRdb's copy keeps in-frame clones and lacks some. The sample contains over 2 million clones, about 95% of which appear only once. V was shortened by 8 bases and J by 0 bases, with 14 bases between the two germline ends. This CDR3 comprises 14 residues. CDR1 ENHRY and CDR2 SYGVKD come from the germline V gene. A word on this clone: The antigen remains unidentified.

Regarding the study as a whole: A handful of donors showed sharing of approximately 5% of naive CD4 clonotypes. Relative to their counterparts shared across all four donors, non-shared clonotypes exhibited diminished generation probabilities. Sampling covered nothing but blood. Tissue TCR repertoires likely differ from those found in blood.

The sequence was obtained from a man younger than 35 in good health. This chain links TRBV10-3 with TRBJ2-7, with D possibly being TRBD2 (5 bases). Sequenced input: naive CD4+ T cells sorted from blood. Subset described: CD45RA+ positively selected. The CDR3 region has the DNA TGTGCCATCGGCGGACTGGAGAGCTCCTACGAGCAGTACTTC. This encodes CAIGGLESSYEQYF.